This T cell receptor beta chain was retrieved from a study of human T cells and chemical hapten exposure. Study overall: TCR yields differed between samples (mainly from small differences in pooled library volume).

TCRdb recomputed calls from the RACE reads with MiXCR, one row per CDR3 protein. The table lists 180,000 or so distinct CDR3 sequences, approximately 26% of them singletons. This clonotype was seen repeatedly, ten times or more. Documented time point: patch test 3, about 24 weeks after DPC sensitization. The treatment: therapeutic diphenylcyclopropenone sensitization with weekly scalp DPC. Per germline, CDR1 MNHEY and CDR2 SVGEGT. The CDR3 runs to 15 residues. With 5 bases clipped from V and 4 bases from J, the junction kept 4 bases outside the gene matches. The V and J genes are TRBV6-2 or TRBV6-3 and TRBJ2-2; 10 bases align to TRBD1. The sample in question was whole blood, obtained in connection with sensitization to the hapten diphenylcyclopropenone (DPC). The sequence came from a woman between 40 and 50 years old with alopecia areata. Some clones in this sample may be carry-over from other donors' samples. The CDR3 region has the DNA TGTGCCAGCAGTCCGACAGGGGGCATCACCGGGGAGCTGTTTTTT. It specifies CASSPTGGITGELFF.